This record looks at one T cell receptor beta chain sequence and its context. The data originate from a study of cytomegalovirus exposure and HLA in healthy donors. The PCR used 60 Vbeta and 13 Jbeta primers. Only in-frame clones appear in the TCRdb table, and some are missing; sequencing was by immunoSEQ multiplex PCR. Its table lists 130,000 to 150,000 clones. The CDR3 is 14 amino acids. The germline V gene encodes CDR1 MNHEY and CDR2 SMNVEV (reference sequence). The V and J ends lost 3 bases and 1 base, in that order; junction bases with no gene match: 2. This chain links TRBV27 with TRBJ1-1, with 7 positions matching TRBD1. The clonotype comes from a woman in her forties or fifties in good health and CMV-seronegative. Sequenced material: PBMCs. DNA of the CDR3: TGTGCCAGCAGTTTTACAGGGGCGAACACTGAAGCTTTCTTT. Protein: CASSFTGANTEAFF.